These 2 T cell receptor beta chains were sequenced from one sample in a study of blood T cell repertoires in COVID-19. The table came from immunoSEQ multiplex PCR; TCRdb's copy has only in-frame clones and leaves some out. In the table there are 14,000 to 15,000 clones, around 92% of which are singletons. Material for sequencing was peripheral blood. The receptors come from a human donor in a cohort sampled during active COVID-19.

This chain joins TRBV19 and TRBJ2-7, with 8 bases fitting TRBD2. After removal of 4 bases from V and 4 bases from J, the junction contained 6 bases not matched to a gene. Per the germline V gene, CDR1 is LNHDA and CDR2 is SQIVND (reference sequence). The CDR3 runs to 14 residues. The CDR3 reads CASSTLAGYYEQYF. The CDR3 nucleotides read TGTGCCAGTAGTACTTTAGCGGGGTATTACGAGCAGTACTTC.

CDR3 sequence (DNA): TGTGCCAGCAGTCCCCTTCAGGGGACCGTGTACCGCTACACCTTC. The encoded protein is CASSPLQGTVYRYTF. The chain joins TRBV5-4 to TRBJ1-2; TRBD1 is a possible D gene (6 bases). The V and J ends lost 5 bases and 9 bases respectively, with 23 bases between them. CDR3 length: 15 residues. Per germline, CDR1 SGHNT and CDR2 YYREEE (reference sequence).